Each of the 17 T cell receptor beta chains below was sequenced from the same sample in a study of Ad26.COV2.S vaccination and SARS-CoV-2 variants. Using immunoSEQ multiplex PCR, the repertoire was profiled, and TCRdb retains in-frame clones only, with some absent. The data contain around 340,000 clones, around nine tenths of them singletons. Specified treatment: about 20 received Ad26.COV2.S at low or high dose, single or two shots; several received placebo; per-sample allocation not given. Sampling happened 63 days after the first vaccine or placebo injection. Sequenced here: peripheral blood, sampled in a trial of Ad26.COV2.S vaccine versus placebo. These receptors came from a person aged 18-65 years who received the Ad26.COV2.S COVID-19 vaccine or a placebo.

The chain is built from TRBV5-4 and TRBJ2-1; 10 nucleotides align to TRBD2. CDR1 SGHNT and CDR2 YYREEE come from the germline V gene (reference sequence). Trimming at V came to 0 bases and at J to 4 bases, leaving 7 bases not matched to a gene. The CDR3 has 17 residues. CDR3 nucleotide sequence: TGTGCCAGCAGCTTGGCTGCTAGCGGGGGCCCTTACAATGAGCAGTTCTTC. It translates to CASSLAASGGPYNEQFF.

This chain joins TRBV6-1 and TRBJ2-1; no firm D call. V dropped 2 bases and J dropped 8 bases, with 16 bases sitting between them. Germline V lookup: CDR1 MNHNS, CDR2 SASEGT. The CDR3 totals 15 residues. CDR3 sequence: CASSETGRSRDEQFF. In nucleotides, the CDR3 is TGTGCCAGCAGTGAAACGGGCAGGTCAAGGGATGAGCAGTTCTTC.

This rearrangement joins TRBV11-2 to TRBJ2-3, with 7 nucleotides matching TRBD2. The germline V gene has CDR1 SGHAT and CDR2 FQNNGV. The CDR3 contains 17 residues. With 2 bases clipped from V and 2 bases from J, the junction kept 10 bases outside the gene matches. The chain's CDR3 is CASSLPISSGVTDTQYF. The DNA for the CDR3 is TGTGCCAGCAGCTTACCCATCTCTAGCGGAGTCACAGATACGCAGTATTTT.

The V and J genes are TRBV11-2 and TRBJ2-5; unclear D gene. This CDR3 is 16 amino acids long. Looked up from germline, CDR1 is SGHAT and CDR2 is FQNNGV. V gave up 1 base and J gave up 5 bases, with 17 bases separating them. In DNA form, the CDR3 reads TGTGCCAGCAGCTTAGCACCCGAAGGGATTCTGGAGACCCAGTACTTC. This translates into CASSLAPEGILETQYF. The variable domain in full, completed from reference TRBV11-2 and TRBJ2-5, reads EAGVAQSPRYKIIEKRQSVAFWCNPISGHATLYWYQQILGQGPKLLIQFQNNGVVDDSQLPKDRFSAERLKGVDSTLKIQPAKLEDSAVYLCASSLAPEGILETQYFGPGTRLLVL.

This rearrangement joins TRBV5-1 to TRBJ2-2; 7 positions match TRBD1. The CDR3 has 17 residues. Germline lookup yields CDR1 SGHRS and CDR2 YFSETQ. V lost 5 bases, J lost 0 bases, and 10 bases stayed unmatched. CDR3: CASRTGTAASNTGELFF. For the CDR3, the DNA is TGCGCCAGCAGGACTGGGACAGCCGCTTCGAACACCGGGGAGCTGTTTTTT.

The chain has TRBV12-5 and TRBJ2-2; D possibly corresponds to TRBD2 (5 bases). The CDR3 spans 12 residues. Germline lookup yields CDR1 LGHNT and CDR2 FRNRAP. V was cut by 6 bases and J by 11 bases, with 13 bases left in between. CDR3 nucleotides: TGTGCTAGTGGCTCAGGAGAGGGAGAGCTGTTTTTT. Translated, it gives CASGSGEGELFF.

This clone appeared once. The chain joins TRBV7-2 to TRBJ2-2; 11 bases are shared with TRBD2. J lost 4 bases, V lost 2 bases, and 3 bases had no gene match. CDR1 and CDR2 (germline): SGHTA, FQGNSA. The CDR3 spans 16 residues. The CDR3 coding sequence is TGTGCCAGCAGCTTATTAGCGGGGGGGAGCACCGGGGAGCTGTTTTTT. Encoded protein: CASSLLAGGSTGELFF.

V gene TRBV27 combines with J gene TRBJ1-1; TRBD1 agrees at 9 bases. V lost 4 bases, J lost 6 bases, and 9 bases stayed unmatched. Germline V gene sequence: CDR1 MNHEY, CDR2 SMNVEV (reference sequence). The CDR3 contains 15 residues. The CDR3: CASSSLPGQGAEAFF. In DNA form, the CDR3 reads TGTGCCAGCAGTTCGCTCCCGGGACAGGGAGCTGAAGCTTTCTTT.

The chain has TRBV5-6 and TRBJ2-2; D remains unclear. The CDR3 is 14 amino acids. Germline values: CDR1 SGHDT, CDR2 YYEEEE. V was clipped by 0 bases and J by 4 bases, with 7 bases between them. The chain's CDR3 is CASSLAPTTGELFF. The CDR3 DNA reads TGTGCCAGCAGCTTGGCGCCGACCACCGGGGAGCTGTTTTTT. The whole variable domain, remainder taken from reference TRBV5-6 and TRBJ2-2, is DAGVTQSPTHLIKTRGQQVTLRCSPKSGHDTVSWYQQALGQGPQFIFQYYEEEERQRGNFPDRFSGHQFPNYSSELNVNALLLGDSALYLCASSLAPTTGELFFGEGSRLTVL.

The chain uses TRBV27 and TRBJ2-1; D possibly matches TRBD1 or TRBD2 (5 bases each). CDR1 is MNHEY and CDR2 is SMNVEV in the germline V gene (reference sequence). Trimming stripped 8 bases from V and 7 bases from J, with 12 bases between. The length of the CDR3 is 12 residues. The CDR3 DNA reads TGTGCCAGCGGGGACCGCTTGAATGAGCAGTTCTTC. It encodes CASGDRLNEQFF.

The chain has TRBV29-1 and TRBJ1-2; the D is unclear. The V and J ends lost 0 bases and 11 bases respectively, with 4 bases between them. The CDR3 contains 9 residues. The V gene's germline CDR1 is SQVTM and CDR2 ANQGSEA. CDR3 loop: CSVEEGYTF. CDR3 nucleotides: TGCAGCGTTGAAGAGGGTTACACCTTC.

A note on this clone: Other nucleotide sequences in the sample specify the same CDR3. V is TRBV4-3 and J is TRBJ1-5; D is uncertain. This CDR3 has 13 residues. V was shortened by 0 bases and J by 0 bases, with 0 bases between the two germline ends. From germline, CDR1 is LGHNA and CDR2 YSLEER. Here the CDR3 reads CASSQDSNQPQHF. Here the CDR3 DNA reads TGCGCCAGCAGCCAAGATAGCAATCAGCCCCAGCATTTT.

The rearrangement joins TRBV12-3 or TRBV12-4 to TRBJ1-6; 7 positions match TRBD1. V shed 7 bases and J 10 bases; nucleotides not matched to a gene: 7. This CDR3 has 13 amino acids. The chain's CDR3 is CASTSDRDSPLHF. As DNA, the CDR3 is TGTGCCAGCACGTCCGACAGGGACTCACCCCTCCACTTT.

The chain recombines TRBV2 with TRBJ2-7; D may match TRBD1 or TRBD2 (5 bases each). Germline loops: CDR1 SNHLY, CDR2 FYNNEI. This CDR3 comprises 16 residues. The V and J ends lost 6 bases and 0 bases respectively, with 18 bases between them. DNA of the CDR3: TGTGCCAGCAGCCCTCTATGGGGCACTAGCTCCTACGAGCAGTACTTC. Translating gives CASSPLWGTSSYEQYF. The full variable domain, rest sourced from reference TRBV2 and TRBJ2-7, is EPEVTQTPSHQVTQMGQEVILRCVPISNHLYFYWYRQILGQKVEFLVSFYNNEISEKSEIFDDQFSVERPDGSNFTLKIRSTKLEDSAMYFCASSPLWGTSSYEQYFGPGTRLTVT.

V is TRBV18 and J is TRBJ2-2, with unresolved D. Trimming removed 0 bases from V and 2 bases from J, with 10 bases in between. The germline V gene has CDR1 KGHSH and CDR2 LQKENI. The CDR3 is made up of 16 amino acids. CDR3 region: CASSPPGGHNTGELFF. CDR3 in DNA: TGTGCCAGCTCACCACCGGGCGGTCATAACACCGGGGAGCTGTTTTTT.

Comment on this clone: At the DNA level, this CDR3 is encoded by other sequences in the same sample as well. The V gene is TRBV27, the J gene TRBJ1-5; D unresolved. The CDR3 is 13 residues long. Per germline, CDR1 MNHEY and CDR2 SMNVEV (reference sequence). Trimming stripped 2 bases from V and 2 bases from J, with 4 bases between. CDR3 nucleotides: TGTGCCAGCAGTTTAAGGGGCAATCAGCCCCAGCATTTT. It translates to CASSLRGNQPQHF.

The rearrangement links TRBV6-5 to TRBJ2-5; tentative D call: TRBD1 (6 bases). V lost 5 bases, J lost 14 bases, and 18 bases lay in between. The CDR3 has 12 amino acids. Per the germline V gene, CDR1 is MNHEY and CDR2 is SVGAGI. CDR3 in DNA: TGTGCCAGCAGTCCGGGACAAGGGGTGACCTACTTC. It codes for CASSPGQGVTYF.